This TCR beta chain was sequenced during a study of blood T cell repertoires in COVID-19. For the study at large: Both acute and convalescent COVID-19 samples were obtained from the United States, Italy and Spain. The analysed material was cDNA or gDNA that came from T cells, B-cell-depleted T cells, or PBMCs.

Original methodology: The authors estimated nucleated cell counts from reference gene primer amplification. This table comes from immunoSEQ multiplex PCR, and its TCRdb copy is limited to in-frame clones, with some not included. Clonal size and the V and J genes are those of that table, whereas D and trimming came from the DNA. The table records almost 55,000 clones, 85% to 90% of them present only once. The CDR3 contains 15 residues. Germline V gene sequence: CDR1 SGHRS, CDR2 YFSETQ. V trimming: 0 bases; J trimming: 4 bases; junction bases outside the gene matches: 6. Sequences were obtained from peripheral blood. This receptor was identified in a human donor in a cohort sampled during active COVID-19. The chain is built from TRBV5-1 and TRBJ1-1; 7 bases agree with TRBD1. The DNA for the CDR3 is TGCGCCAGCAGCTTGGTGGGACAGTCGGGCACTGAAGCTTTCTTT. It codes for CASSLVGQSGTEAFF.